The present TCR beta chain was sequenced within a study of T cell changes during pregnancy in multiple sclerosis. Measured with immunoSEQ multiplex PCR; TCRdb has only the in-frame clones, and not every one. The profile shows about 36,000 clones, about 92% of them singletons. The origin of this receptor is a female donor with multiple sclerosis, enrolled in a pregnancy study. Material for sequencing was PBMCs (not recorded whether the cells were cultured).

This chain's CDR3 is CASSWGQGASYGYTF. The CDR3 region has the DNA TGTGCCAGCAGCTGGGGACAGGGGGCGAGCTATGGCTACACCTTC. V is TRBV5-6 and J is TRBJ1-2; 12 nucleotides agree with TRBD1. The germline CDR1 and CDR2 sequences are SGHDT and YYEEEE. J gave up 4 bases and V 3 bases, and 4 bases lay outside the gene matches. The CDR3 sequence is 15 residues long.